The clone carrying this T cell receptor (beta chain) was observed once. Its antigen is still unknown. The germline gives CDR1 MNHEY, CDR2 SVGAGI. V was shortened by 2 bases and J by 0 bases, with 5 bases between the two germline ends. The CDR3 runs 14 residues. The data belong to a study of long-term antiretroviral therapy in people with HIV. About the research overall: The immediate-ART recommendation dates to 2015, and the earliest samples predate it by about a decade.

Donors needed at least one pre-ART PBMC sample plus at least two post-ART samples. General study results and limits: The data indicate that diversity increased after ART but remained below transplant donor controls. Pre-ART clonal expansions dominated every time point's repertoire.

The immunoSEQ assay was v3.0, run at survey level. Assay used: immunoSEQ multiplex PCR; TCRdb lists only in-frame clones, some missing. Here the sample spans 35,000 to 45,000 clones, 80% being singletons. The chain combines TRBV6-5 with TRBJ1-5; D call uncertain. Sequences were derived from unsorted PBMCs, sampled 3.4 years after starting antiretroviral therapy. This sequence was found in a man between 25 and 39 years old with HIV. The CDR3 is CASSYDSSNQPQHF. The CDR3 DNA reads TGTGCCAGCAGTTACGACTCTAGCAATCAGCCCCAGCATTTT.